A selection of T cell receptor beta chains follows, all from one sample in a study of shared clonotypes between healthy human individuals. The assay was immunoSEQ multiplex PCR, and TCRdb's table has in-frame clones only and misses some. The table has fewer than 850,000 clones, approximately 97% seen once. The sample consisted of naive CD8+ T cells sorted from blood. All receptors come from a man in his thirties or forties in good health. Both conserved end residues are part of each CDR3. D genes are given only for firm matches. Clone size is shown for a subset of rows, as once, few, many or a class of expanded clone.

clone size: once
J gene: TRBJ1-1
D gene: TRBD1
V gene: TRBV19
CDR3 DNA: TGTGCCAGTCAGGGGGGAGGGACTGAAGCTTTCTTT
CDR3 protein: CASQGGGTEAFF

clone size: NA
J gene: TRBJ2-5
D gene: TRBD2
V gene: TRBV5-6
CDR3 DNA: TGTGCCAGCAGCATTGTACTAGCGGGAGAGCGGGAGACCCAGTACTTC
CDR3 protein: CASSIVLAGERETQYF

clone size: NA
J gene: TRBJ2-7
D gene: TRBD1
V gene: TRBV27
CDR3 DNA: TGTGCCAGCAGTTTATCTTGGGACAGGGCCTACGAGCAGTACTTC
CDR3 protein: CASSLSWDRAYEQYF

clone size: NA
J gene: TRBJ2-1
D gene: TRBD2
V gene: TRBV9
CDR3 DNA: TGTGCCAGCAGCGGGGGGGTTACTAGCGGGACTTACAATGAGCAGTTCTTC
CDR3 protein: CASSGGVTSGTYNEQFF

clone size: NA
J gene: TRBJ2-1
D gene: TRBD2
V gene: TRBV27
CDR3 DNA: TGTGCCAGCAGTTTAAGCGGGAGTCTCTACAATGAGCAGTTCTTC
CDR3 protein: CASSLSGSLYNEQFF

clone size: NA
J gene: TRBJ2-2
D gene: TRBD2
V gene: TRBV6-6
CDR3 DNA: TGTGCCAGCAGTTACTCGCGGGAGGGCCCTGACGGGGAGCTGTTTTTT
CDR3 protein: CASSYSREGPDGELFF

clone size: NA
J gene: TRBJ2-1
D gene: NA
V gene: TRBV4-1
CDR3 DNA: TGCGCCAGCAGCCAAGTGGGGGTCGATAGCAATGAGCAGTTCTTC
CDR3 protein: CASSQVGVDSNEQFF

clone size: NA
J gene: TRBJ2-2
D gene: NA
V gene: TRBV13
CDR3 DNA: TGTGCCAGCAGCTCCACCGAGGGACAGAACACCGGGGAGCTGTTTTTT
CDR3 protein: CASSSTEGQNTGELFF

clone size: NA
J gene: TRBJ2-7
D gene: NA
V gene: TRBV6-6
CDR3 DNA: TGTGCCAGCAGTCCTGTTGAGGACCCTTGGGAGCAGTACTTC
CDR3 protein: CASSPVEDPWEQYF

clone size: NA
J gene: TRBJ2-7
D gene: NA
V gene: TRBV29-1
CDR3 DNA: TGCAGCGTTTCGCCCGTGGAGACCTACGAGCAGTACTTC
CDR3 protein: CSVSPVETYEQYF

clone size: NA
J gene: TRBJ2-7
D gene: TRBD1
V gene: TRBV18
CDR3 DNA: TGTGCCAGCTCACCCCCCGGGACAGACTCCTACGAGCAGTACTTC
CDR3 protein: CASSPPGTDSYEQYF

clone size: NA
J gene: TRBJ2-7
D gene: NA
V gene: TRBV4-3
CDR3 DNA: TGCGCCAGCAGCCCATACCGGGGCTACGAGCAGTACTTC
CDR3 protein: CASSPYRGYEQYF

clone size: NA
J gene: TRBJ2-7
D gene: NA
V gene: TRBV19
CDR3 DNA: TGTGCCAGCCTTGGTGGGAGCAGCGAAGCGTCAGGATGGGTGCAGTACTTC
CDR3 protein: CASLGGSSEASGWVQYF

clone size: NA
J gene: TRBJ1-5
D gene: NA
V gene: TRBV4-1
CDR3 DNA: TGCGCCAGCCACGAGATGGGGTCGAATCAGCCCCAGCATTTT
CDR3 protein: CASHEMGSNQPQHF

clone size: once
J gene: TRBJ2-5
D gene: TRBD2
V gene: TRBV27
CDR3 DNA: TGTGCCAGCAGCACCCCGGGACTAGCGGGTGAGACCCAGTACTTC
CDR3 protein: CASSTPGLAGETQYF

clone size: NA
J gene: TRBJ2-1
D gene: NA
V gene: TRBV7-9
CDR3 DNA: TGTGCCAGCAGCTTAGCCGGGGGTCCCAATGAGCAGTTCTTC
CDR3 protein: CASSLAGGPNEQFF

clone size: NA
J gene: TRBJ2-3
D gene: TRBD2
V gene: TRBV7-9
CDR3 DNA: TGTGCCAGCAGGTTAGAACCGGGACTACCGACAGATACGCAGTATTTT
CDR3 protein: CASRLEPGLPTDTQYF

clone size: NA
J gene: TRBJ1-5
D gene: TRBD1
V gene: TRBV5-5
CDR3 DNA: TGTGCCAGCAGCAGGCGAGACAGGGAGATCCAGCATTTT
CDR3 protein: CASSRRDREIQHF

clone size: NA
J gene: TRBJ2-7
D gene: NA
V gene: TRBV2
CDR3 DNA: TGTGCCAGCAGCGATCCGGGACCGCCCTACGAGCAGTACTTC
CDR3 protein: CASSDPGPPYEQYF

clone size: NA
J gene: TRBJ2-3
D gene: NA
V gene: TRBV9
CDR3 DNA: TGTGCCAGCAGCCCCAGATGGATCGCAGATACGCAGTATTTT
CDR3 protein: CASSPRWIADTQYF

clone size: NA
J gene: TRBJ2-7
D gene: TRBD2
V gene: TRBV29-1
CDR3 DNA: TGCAGCGTGGGGAGGGGCTACGAGCAGTACTTC
CDR3 protein: CSVGRGYEQYF

clone size: NA
J gene: TRBJ2-5
D gene: TRBD2
V gene: TRBV7-9
CDR3 DNA: TGTGCCAGCAGCTTAGTGCGACTGCGGGAGGGCATTGGGCGAGAGACCCAGTACTTC
CDR3 protein: CASSLVRLREGIGRETQYF

clone size: few
J gene: TRBJ1-1
D gene: NA
V gene: TRBV6-5
CDR3 DNA: TGTGCCAGCAGTTTAGGACACTTGGCTTTCTTT
CDR3 protein: CASSLGHLAFF

clone size: few
J gene: TRBJ1-1
D gene: NA
V gene: TRBV2
CDR3 DNA: TGTGCCAGCAGTGAAGCGTTGGTGTATGCCACTGAAGCTTTCTTT
CDR3 protein: CASSEALVYATEAFF

clone size: NA
J gene: TRBJ2-3
D gene: NA
V gene: TRBV27
CDR3 DNA: TGTGCCAGCAGTCTCGATTGGGGGAGCGTCATGTACACGCAGTATTTT
CDR3 protein: CASSLDWGSVMYTQYF

clone size: NA
J gene: TRBJ1-2
D gene: TRBD1
V gene: TRBV4-1
CDR3 DNA: TGCGCCAGCAGCCTCCGGGACAGGGGATCGGTTAGGTATGGCTACACCTTC
CDR3 protein: CASSLRDRGSVRYGYTF

clone size: NA
J gene: TRBJ2-7
D gene: NA
V gene: TRBV7-9
CDR3 DNA: TGTGCCAGCAGCTTAGAGTGGCCCCCCGAGCAGTACTTC
CDR3 protein: CASSLEWPPEQYF

clone size: NA
J gene: TRBJ2-1
D gene: NA
V gene: TRBV27
CDR3 DNA: TGTGCCAGCAGGCTGAGCTCCTACAATGAGCAGTTCTTC
CDR3 protein: CASRLSSYNEQFF

clone size: NA
J gene: TRBJ1-1
D gene: NA
V gene: TRBV27
CDR3 DNA: TGTGCCAGCAGCCCGACAAGGGAGAACACTGAAGCTTTCTTT
CDR3 protein: CASSPTRENTEAFF

clone size: NA
J gene: TRBJ2-3
D gene: TRBD2
V gene: TRBV25-1
CDR3 DNA: TGTGCCAGCAGTGAGACTAGCGGGAGCACAGATACGCAGTATTTT
CDR3 protein: CASSETSGSTDTQYF

clone size: NA
J gene: TRBJ2-3
D gene: TRBD2
V gene: TRBV4-3
CDR3 DNA: TGCGCCAGCAGCGTTACTAGCGGGAGCACAGATACGCAGTATTTT
CDR3 protein: CASSVTSGSTDTQYF

clone size: few
J gene: TRBJ2-3
D gene: NA
V gene: TRBV9
CDR3 DNA: TGTGCCAGCAGCGTAGAAGGGCAGAGAGTAGATACGCAGTATTTT
CDR3 protein: CASSVEGQRVDTQYF

clone size: NA
J gene: TRBJ2-3
D gene: NA
V gene: TRBV3-1/TRBV3-2
CDR3 DNA: TGTGCCCTACATACGCAGTATTTT
CDR3 protein: CALHTQYF

clone size: NA
J gene: TRBJ1-5
D gene: TRBD1
V gene: TRBV19
CDR3 DNA: TGTGCCAGTACCCACCGGGACAGGGCTAGTCAGCCCCAGCATTTT
CDR3 protein: CASTHRDRASQPQHF

clone size: NA
J gene: TRBJ2-2
D gene: NA
V gene: TRBV18
CDR3 DNA: TGTGCCAGCTCACCTTGGAGGTCGGGCACCGGGGAGCTGTTTTTT
CDR3 protein: CASSPWRSGTGELFF

clone size: NA
J gene: TRBJ2-1
D gene: NA
V gene: TRBV6-5
CDR3 DNA: TGTGCCAGCAGCCCTACTCGCTATTCGACGAATGAGCAGTTCTTC
CDR3 protein: CASSPTRYSTNEQFF

clone size: NA
J gene: TRBJ1-5
D gene: TRBD1
V gene: TRBV6-6
CDR3 DNA: TGTGCCAGCACCCAGGGGGGTCAGCCCCAGCATTTT
CDR3 protein: CASTQGGQPQHF

clone size: NA
J gene: TRBJ2-7
D gene: NA
V gene: TRBV27
CDR3 DNA: TGTGCCAGCAGAACAGGGCCCGGGGGCCAGGCCGAGCAGTACTTC
CDR3 protein: CASRTGPGGQAEQYF

clone size: NA
J gene: TRBJ2-5
D gene: NA
V gene: TRBV28
CDR3 DNA: TGTGCCAGCAGGATTAGCAGGGCGTTCGCCCAGTACTTC
CDR3 protein: CASRISRAFAQYF

clone size: NA
J gene: TRBJ2-1
D gene: NA
V gene: TRBV4-1
CDR3 DNA: TGCGCCAGCAGCCAGGGGGAGAGCTCCTACAATGAGCAGTTCTTC
CDR3 protein: CASSQGESSYNEQFF

clone size: NA
J gene: TRBJ1-2
D gene: TRBD1
V gene: TRBV29-1
CDR3 DNA: TGCAGCGTCGCCCGACAGGGGCAGAACTATGGCTACACCTTC
CDR3 protein: CSVARQGQNYGYTF

clone size: NA
J gene: TRBJ2-7
D gene: NA
V gene: TRBV4-3
CDR3 DNA: TGCGCCAGCAGCCAAGATTCGGGGAACTACGAGCAGTACTTC
CDR3 protein: CASSQDSGNYEQYF

clone size: NA
J gene: TRBJ2-7
D gene: TRBD1
V gene: TRBV19
CDR3 DNA: TGTGCCAGTAGTATCCAGGGGACAGGACTCTACGAGCAGTACTTC
CDR3 protein: CASSIQGTGLYEQYF

clone size: NA
J gene: TRBJ2-3
D gene: NA
V gene: TRBV28
CDR3 DNA: TGTGCCAGCACTCCGCAGGGTAGTCCAGATACGCAGTATTTT
CDR3 protein: CASTPQGSPDTQYF

clone size: NA
J gene: TRBJ1-2
D gene: NA
V gene: TRBV30
CDR3 DNA: TGTGCCTGGAGTGTACTAAGGATGGCGGCTGATGGCTACACCTTC
CDR3 protein: CAWSVLRMAADGYTF

clone size: NA
J gene: TRBJ2-1
D gene: NA
V gene: TRBV11-2
CDR3 DNA: TGTGCCAGCAGCCAATGGGACCTTGGGGACTACAATGAGCAGTTCTTC
CDR3 protein: CASSQWDLGDYNEQFF

clone size: NA
J gene: TRBJ2-7
D gene: NA
V gene: TRBV6-5
CDR3 DNA: TGTGCCAGCACCGACACCCACAGCCCTTTGGCGCAGTACTTC
CDR3 protein: CASTDTHSPLAQYF

clone size: NA
J gene: TRBJ2-5
D gene: TRBD2
V gene: TRBV5-4
CDR3 DNA: TGTGCCAGCATGATAGCGGGGCAAGAGACCCAGTACTTC
CDR3 protein: CASMIAGQETQYF

clone size: NA
J gene: TRBJ2-5
D gene: NA
V gene: TRBV7-9
CDR3 DNA: TGTGCCAGCAGCTTAGATGTAACTTCCCGGGAGACCCAGTACTTC
CDR3 protein: CASSLDVTSRETQYF

clone size: NA
J gene: TRBJ2-7
D gene: TRBD1
V gene: TRBV11-3
CDR3 DNA: TGTGCCAGCAGCTTAGTCCGTTACGGGACAGGTTCCCGTCGGGAGTACTTC
CDR3 protein: CASSLVRYGTGSRREYF

clone size: NA
J gene: TRBJ2-7
D gene: TRBD2
V gene: TRBV10-2
CDR3 DNA: TGCGCCAGCATCCCGCTAGCGGGGGACTACGAGCAGTACTTC
CDR3 protein: CASIPLAGDYEQYF

clone size: once
J gene: TRBJ2-7
D gene: NA
V gene: TRBV27
CDR3 DNA: TGTGCCAGCAGGCCGGGACAAGTGGTTATCGACGAGCAGTACTTC
CDR3 protein: CASRPGQVVIDEQYF

clone size: NA
J gene: TRBJ2-6
D gene: TRBD1
V gene: TRBV6-4
CDR3 DNA: TGTGCCAGCAGTGAGATAGGGACAGGGGGCGCATCGGGGGCCAACGTCCTGACTTTC
CDR3 protein: CASSEIGTGGASGANVLTF

clone size: once
J gene: TRBJ2-3
D gene: NA
V gene: TRBV14
CDR3 DNA: TGTGCCAGCAGCCGGGAGATTGACACAGATACGCAGTATTTT
CDR3 protein: CASSREIDTDTQYF